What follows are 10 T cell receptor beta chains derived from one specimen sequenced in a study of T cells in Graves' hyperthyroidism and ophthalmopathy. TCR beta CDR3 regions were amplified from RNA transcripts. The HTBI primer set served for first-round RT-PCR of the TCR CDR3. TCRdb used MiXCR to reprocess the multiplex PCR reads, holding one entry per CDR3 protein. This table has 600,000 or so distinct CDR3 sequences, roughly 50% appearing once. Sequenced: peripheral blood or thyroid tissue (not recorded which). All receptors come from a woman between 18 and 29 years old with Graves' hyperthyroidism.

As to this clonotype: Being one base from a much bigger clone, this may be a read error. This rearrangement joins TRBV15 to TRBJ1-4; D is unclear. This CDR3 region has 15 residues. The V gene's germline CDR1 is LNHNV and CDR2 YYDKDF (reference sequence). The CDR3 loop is CATGRRRATNEKLFF. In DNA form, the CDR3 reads TGTGCCACCGGCAGGAGACGGGCAACTAATGAAAAACTGTTTTTT.

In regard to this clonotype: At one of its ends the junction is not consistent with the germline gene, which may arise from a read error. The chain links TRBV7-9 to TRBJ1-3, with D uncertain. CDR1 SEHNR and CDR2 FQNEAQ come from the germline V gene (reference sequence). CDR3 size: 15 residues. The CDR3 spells CASSLPGSSGNTTYF. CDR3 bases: TGTGCCAGCAGCTTACCGGGAAGCTCTGGAAACACCACATATTTT.

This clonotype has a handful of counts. In DNA form, the CDR3 reads TGTGCCAGTAGTATAAGGGGAGGAGGCAATCAGCCCCAGCATTTT. This gives the protein CASSIRGGGNQPQHF. This chain joins TRBV19 and TRBJ1-5, with a possible D match to TRBD1 (5 bases). This CDR3 is 15 amino acids long. The ends were cut back, 2 bases at V and 2 bases at J, with 10 bases in the middle. Germline V gives CDR1 LNHDA, CDR2 SQIVND (reference sequence).

The CDR3 protein is CASSSGRVQTQYF. The CDR3 DNA is TGTGCCAGCAGCTCTGGGAGGGTCCAGACCCAGTACTTC. This sequence joins TRBV7-6 and TRBJ2-5; 7 positions agree with TRBD2. The trim removed 4 bases at V and 6 bases at J, leaving 5 bases unmatched. The CDR3 is 13 residues long. Germline V gene lookup returns CDR1 SGHVS and CDR2 FNYEAQ.

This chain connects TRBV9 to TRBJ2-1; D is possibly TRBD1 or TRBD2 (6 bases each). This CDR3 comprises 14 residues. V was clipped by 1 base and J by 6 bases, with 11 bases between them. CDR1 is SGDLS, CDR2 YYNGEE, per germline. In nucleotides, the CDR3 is TGTGCCAGCAGCGTAAGGGGGGTAGGCAATGAGCAGTTCTTC. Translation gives CASSVRGVGNEQFF.

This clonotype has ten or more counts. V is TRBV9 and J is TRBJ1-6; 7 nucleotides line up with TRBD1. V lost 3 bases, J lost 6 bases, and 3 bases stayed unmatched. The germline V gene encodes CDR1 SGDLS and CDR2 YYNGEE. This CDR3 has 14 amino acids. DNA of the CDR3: TGTGCCAGCAGCGAAACAGGGGTTAATTCACCCCTCCACTTT. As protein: CASSETGVNSPLHF.

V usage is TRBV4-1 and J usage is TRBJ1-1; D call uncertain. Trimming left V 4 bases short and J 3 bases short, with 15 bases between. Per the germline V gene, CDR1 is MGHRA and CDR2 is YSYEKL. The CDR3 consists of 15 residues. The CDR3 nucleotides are TGCGCCAGCAGCCTCGACCCGACCGAGCACACTGAAGCTTTCTTT. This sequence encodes CASSLDPTEHTEAFF.

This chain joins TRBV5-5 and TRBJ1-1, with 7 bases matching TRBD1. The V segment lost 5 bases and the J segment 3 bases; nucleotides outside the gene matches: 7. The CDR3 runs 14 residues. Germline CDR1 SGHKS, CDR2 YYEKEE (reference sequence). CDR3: CASSGDSRDTEAFF. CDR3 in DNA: TGTGCCAGCAGTGGGGACAGTAGGGACACTGAAGCTTTCTTT.

The DNA of the CDR3 is TGTGCCAGCTCACCCGGACAGGGTGTCGGTCAGCCCCAGCATTTT. Protein sequence: CASSPGQGVGQPQHF. The rearrangement links TRBV5-3 to TRBJ1-5; 8 bases agree with TRBD1. TRBV5-3 is placed among ORFs of uncertain function. Trimming took 8 bases from V and 6 from J; bases not matched to a gene: 13. There are 15 residues in the CDR3.

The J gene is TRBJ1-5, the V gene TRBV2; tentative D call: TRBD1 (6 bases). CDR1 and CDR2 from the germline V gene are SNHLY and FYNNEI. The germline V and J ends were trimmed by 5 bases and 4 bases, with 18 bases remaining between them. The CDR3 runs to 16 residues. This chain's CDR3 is CASSLTYDRRNQPQHF. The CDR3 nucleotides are TGTGCCAGCAGTCTCACCTATGACAGGCGGAATCAGCCCCAGCATTTT.